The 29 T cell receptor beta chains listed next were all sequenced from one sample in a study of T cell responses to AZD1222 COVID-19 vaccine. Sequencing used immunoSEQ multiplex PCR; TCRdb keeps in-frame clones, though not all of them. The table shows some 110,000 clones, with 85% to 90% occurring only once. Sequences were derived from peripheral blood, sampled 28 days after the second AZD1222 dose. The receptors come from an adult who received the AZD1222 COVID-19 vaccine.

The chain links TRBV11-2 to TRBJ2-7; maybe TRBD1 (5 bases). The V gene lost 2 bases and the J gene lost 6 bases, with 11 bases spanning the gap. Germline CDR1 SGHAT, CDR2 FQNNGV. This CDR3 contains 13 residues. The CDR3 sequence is CASSLTRVGEQYF. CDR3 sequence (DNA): TGTGCCAGCAGCTTAACCAGGGTAGGCGAGCAGTACTTC. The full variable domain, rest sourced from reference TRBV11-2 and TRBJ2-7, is EAGVAQSPRYKIIEKRQSVAFWCNPISGHATLYWYQQILGQGPKLLIQFQNNGVVDDSQLPKDRFSAERLKGVDSTLKIQPAKLEDSAVYLCASSLTRVGEQYFGPGTRLTVT.

CDR3: CSVEVQGAYGYTF. The CDR3 region has the DNA TGCAGCGTTGAGGTACAGGGGGCATATGGCTACACCTTC. The rearrangement links TRBV29-1 to TRBJ1-2, with TRBD1 matching 9 bases. J gave up 5 bases and V 3 bases, and 4 bases lay outside the gene matches. Per the germline V gene, CDR1 is SQVTM and CDR2 is ANQGSEA. The CDR3 consists of 13 residues.

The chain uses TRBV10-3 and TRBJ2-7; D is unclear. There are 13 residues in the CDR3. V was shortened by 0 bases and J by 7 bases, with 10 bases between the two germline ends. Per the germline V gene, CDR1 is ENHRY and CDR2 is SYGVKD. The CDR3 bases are TGTGCCATCAGTGAGTCATCCCCTCCGGAGCAGTACTTC. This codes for CAISESSPPEQYF.

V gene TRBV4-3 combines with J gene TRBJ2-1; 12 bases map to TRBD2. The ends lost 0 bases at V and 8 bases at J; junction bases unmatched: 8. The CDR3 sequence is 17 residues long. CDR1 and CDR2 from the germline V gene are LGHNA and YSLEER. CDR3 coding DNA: TGCGCCAGCAGCCAAGATCTGGCTAGCGGGAGGGCGGATGAGCAGTTCTTC. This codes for CASSQDLASGRADEQFF.

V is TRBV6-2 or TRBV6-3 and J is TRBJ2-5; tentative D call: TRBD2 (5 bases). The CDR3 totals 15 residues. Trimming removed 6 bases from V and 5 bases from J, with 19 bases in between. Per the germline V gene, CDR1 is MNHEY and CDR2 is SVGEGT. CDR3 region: CASSKRGLTAETQYF. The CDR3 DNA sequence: TGTGCCAGCAGCAAACGAGGACTCACAGCTGAGACCCAGTACTTC.

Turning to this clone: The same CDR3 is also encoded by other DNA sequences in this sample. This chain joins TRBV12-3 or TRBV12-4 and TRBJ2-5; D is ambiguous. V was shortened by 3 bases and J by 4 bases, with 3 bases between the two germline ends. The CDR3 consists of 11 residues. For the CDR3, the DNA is TGTGCCAGCAGTTTTGGAGAGACCCAGTACTTC. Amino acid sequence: CASSFGETQYF.

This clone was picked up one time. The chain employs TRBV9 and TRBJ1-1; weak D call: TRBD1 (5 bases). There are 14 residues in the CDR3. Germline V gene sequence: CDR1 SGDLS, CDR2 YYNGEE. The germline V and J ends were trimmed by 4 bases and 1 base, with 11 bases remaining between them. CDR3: CASSPSGGNTEAFF. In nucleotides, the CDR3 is TGTGCCAGCAGCCCATCGGGGGGGAACACTGAAGCTTTCTTT. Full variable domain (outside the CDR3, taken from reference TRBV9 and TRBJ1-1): DSGVTQTPKHLITATGQRVTLRCSPRSGDLSVYWYQQSLDQGLQFLIQYYNGEERAKGNILERFSAQQFPDLHSELNLSSLELGDSALYFCASSPSGGNTEAFFGQGTRLTVV.

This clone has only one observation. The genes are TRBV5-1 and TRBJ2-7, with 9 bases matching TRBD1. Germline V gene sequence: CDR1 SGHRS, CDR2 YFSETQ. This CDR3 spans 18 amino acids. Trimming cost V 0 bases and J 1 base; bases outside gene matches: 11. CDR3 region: CASSLVTLSGTGSYEQYF. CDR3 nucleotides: TGCGCCAGCAGCTTGGTGACCCTGTCCGGGACAGGGTCCTACGAGCAGTACTTC.

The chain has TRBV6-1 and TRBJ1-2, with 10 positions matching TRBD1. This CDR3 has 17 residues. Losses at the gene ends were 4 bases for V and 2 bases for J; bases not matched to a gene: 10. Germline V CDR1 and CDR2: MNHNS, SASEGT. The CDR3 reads CASSVPGQGKSNYGYTF. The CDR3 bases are TGTGCCAGCAGTGTCCCGGGACAGGGGAAAAGCAACTATGGCTACACCTTC.

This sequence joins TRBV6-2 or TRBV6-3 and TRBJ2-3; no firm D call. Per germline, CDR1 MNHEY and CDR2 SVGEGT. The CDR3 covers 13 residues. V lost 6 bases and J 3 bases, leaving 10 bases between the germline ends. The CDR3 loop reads CASSRLWTDTQYF. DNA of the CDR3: TGTGCCAGCAGCCGCCTATGGACAGATACGCAGTATTTT.

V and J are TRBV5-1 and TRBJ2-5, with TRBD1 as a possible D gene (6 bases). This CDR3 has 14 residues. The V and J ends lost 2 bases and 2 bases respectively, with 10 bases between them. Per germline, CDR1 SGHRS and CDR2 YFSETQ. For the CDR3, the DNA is TGCGCCAGCAGCTTACAGGGAATACAAGAGACCCAGTACTTC. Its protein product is CASSLQGIQETQYF.

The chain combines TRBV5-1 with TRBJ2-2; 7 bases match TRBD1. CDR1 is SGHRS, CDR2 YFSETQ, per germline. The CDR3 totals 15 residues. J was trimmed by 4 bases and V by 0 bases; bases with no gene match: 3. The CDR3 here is CASSLAGQPTGELFF. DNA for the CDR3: TGCGCCAGCAGCTTGGCGGGACAGCCCACCGGGGAGCTGTTTTTT.

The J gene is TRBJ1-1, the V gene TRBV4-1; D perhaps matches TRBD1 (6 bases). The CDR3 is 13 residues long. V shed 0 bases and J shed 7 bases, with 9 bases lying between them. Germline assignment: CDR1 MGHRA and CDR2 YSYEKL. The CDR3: CASSQEARGEAFF. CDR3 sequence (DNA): TGCGCCAGCAGCCAAGAAGCCAGGGGTGAAGCTTTCTTT.

The CDR3 DNA reads TGTGCCAGCAGCGTAGGGGACAAATCCTACGAGCAGTACTTC. As protein: CASSVGDKSYEQYF. The chain is built from TRBV9 and TRBJ2-7; possible D gene TRBD1, 6 bases. There are 14 residues in the CDR3. Deletions cut 0 bases from V and 1 base from J, with 8 bases between. The germline gives CDR1 SGDLS, CDR2 YYNGEE.

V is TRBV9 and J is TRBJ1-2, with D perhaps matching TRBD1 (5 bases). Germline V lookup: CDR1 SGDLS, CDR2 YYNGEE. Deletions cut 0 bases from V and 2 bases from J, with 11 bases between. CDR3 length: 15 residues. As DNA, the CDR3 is TGTGCCAGCAGCGTAGATTACGGGGGAAACTATGGCTACACCTTC. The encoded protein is CASSVDYGGNYGYTF.

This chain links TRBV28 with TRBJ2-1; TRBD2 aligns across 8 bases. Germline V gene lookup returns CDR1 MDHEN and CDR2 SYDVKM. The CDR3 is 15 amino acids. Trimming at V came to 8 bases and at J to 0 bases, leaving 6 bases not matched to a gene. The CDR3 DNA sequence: TGTGCCAGCTCCCCGGGGGGGAGCTCCTACAATGAGCAGTTCTTC. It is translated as CASSPGGSSYNEQFF.

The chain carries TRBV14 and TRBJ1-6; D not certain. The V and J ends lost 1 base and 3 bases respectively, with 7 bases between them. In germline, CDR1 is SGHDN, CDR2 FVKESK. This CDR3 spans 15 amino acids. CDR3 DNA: TGTGCCAGCAGCCAAGGGCAGAACTATAATTCACCCCTCCACTTT. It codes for CASSQGQNYNSPLHF.

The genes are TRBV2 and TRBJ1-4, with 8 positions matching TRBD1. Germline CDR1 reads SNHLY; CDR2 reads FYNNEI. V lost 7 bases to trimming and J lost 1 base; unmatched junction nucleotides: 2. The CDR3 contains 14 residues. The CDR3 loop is CASNGQGTNEKLFF. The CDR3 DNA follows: TGTGCCAGCAATGGACAGGGAACTAATGAAAAACTGTTTTTT. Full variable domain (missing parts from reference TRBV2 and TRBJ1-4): EPEVTQTPSHQVTQMGQEVILRCVPISNHLYFYWYRQILGQKVEFLVSFYNNEISEKSEIFDDQFSVERPDGSNFTLKIRSTKLEDSAMYFCASNGQGTNEKLFFGSGTQLSVL.

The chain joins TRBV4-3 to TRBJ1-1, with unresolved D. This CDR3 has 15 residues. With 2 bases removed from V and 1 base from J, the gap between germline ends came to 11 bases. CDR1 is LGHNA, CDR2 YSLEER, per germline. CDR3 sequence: CASSQTVGGNTEAFF. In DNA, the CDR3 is TGCGCCAGCAGCCAAACCGTGGGTGGGAACACTGAAGCTTTCTTT.

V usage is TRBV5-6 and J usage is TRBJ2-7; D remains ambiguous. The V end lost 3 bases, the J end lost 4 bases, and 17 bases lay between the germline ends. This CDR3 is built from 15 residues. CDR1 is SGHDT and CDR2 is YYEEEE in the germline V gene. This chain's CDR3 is CASSSIPEVGYEQYF. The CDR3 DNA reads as TGTGCCAGCAGCTCGATCCCCGAGGTGGGGTACGAGCAGTACTTC.

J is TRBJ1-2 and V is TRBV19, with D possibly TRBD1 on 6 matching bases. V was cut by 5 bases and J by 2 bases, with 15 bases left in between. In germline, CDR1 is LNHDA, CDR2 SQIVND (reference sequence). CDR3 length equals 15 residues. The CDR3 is CASSQQTGPNYGYTF. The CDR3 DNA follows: TGTGCCAGTAGTCAACAGACAGGCCCGAACTATGGCTACACCTTC.

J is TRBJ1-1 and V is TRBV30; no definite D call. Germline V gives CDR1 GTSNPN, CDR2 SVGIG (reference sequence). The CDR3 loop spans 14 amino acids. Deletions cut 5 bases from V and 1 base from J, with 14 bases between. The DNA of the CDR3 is TGTGCCTGGGGACTTGGTAGTACGAACACTGAAGCTTTCTTT. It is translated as CAWGLGSTNTEAFF.

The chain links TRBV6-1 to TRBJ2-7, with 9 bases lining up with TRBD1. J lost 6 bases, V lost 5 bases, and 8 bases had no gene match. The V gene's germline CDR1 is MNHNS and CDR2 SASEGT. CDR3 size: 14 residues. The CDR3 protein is CASSIPGQGAEQYF. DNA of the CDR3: TGTGCCAGCAGTATACCGGGACAGGGAGCCGAGCAGTACTTC.

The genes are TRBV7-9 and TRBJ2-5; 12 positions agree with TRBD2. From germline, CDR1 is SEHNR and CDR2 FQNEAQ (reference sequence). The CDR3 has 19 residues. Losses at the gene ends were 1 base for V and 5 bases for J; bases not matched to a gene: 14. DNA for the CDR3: TGTGCCAGCAGCTTAGTTAGCCTAGCGGGGGGGACACGGCGGGAGACCCAGTACTTC. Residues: CASSLVSLAGGTRRETQYF. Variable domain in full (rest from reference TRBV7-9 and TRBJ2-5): DTGVSQNPRHKITKRGQNVTFRCDPISEHNRLYWYRQTLGQGPEFLTYFQNEAQLEKSRLLSDRFSAERPKGSFSTLEIQRTEQGDSAMYLCASSLVSLAGGTRRETQYFGPGTRLLVL.

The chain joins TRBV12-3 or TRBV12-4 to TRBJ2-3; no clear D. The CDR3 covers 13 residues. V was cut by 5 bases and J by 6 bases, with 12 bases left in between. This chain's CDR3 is CASSRPTGDTQYF. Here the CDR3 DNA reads TGTGCCAGCAGTCGACCCACGGGCGATACGCAGTATTTT.

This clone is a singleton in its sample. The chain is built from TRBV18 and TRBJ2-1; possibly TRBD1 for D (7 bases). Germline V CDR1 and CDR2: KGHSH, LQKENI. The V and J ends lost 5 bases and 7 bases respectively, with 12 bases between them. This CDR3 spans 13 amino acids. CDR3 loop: CASSIQGGNEQFF. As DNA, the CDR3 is TGTGCCAGCTCAATCCAGGGGGGTAATGAGCAGTTCTTC.

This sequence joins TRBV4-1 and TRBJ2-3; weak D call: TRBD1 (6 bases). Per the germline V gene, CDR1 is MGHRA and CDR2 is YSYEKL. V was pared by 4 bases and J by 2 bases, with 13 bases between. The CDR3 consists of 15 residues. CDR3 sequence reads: CASSLPTGHTDTQYF. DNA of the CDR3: TGCGCCAGCAGCCTACCAACAGGGCACACAGATACGCAGTATTTT.

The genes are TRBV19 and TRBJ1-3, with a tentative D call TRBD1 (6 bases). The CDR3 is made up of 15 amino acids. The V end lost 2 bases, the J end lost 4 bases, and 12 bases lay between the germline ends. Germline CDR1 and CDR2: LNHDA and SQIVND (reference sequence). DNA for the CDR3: TGTGCCAGTAGTATACTGGCAGGGGTAGGAAACACCATATATTTT. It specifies CASSILAGVGNTIYF.

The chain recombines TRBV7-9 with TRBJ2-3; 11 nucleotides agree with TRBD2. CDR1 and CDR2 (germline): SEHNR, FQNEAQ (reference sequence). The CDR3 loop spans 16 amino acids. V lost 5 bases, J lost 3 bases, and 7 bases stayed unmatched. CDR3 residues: CASSPGTSGVTDTQYF. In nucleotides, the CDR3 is TGTGCCAGCAGCCCCGGGACTAGCGGTGTAACAGATACGCAGTATTTT. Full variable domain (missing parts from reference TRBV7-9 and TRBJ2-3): DTGVSQNPRHKITKRGQNVTFRCDPISEHNRLYWYRQTLGQGPEFLTYFQNEAQLEKSRLLSDRFSAERPKGSFSTLEIQRTEQGDSAMYLCASSPGTSGVTDTQYFGPGTRLTVL.